The clone carrying this TCR beta chain has a count of ten or more. These data come from a study of control samples from healthy donors and cancer patients. The data were produced by immunoSEQ multiplex PCR, yet TCRdb's version contains in-frame clones alone and is incomplete. The table shows under 150,000 clones, with 85% to 90% occurring only once. The V and J ends lost 5 bases and 5 bases respectively, with 22 bases between them. The CDR3 extends over 17 amino acids. Germline V gene lookup returns CDR1 MNHNY and CDR2 SVGAGI (reference sequence). This receptor was identified in a man aged 45-65 years with head and neck cancer. The sequenced material came from PBMCs. This sequence joins TRBV6-6 and TRBJ2-1, with D possibly TRBD2 on 5 matching bases. CDR3 coding DNA: TGTGCCAGCAGTCCGTTCTTTTTGGGAGCGCTAAACAATGAGCAGTTCTTC. Residues: CASSPFFLGALNNEQFF.